One sample yielded the 3 T cell receptor beta chains listed below, sequenced in a study of neurological immune-mediated disorders. TCRdb called the 5' RACE reads again in MiXCR, with one record for every CDR3 protein. The table has tens of thousands of distinct CDR3 sequences, around 3.4% seen once; the top ten hold about 3%. Sequenced material: PBMCs. These receptors were taken from a woman aged 45-60 years with multiple sclerosis.

This clonotype was observed many times. The chain couples TRBV15 to TRBJ2-1, with D tentatively TRBD2 (6 bases). V dropped 3 bases and J dropped 5 bases, with 20 bases sitting between them. The CDR3 extends over 17 amino acids. Germline V gene sequence: CDR1 LNHNV, CDR2 YYDKDF (reference sequence). CDR3 DNA: TGTGCCACCAGCAGGGGGATTGGGGACTCCGACCACAATGAGCAGTTCTTC. Translation gives CATSRGIGDSDHNEQFF.

This clonotype was detected only once. No conserved phenylalanine or tryptophan is present at the end of the CDR3, so a read error is the likely explanation. V gene TRBV18 combines with J gene TRBJ1-2; a possible D gene is TRBD1 (5 bases). The CDR3 extends over 12 amino acids. Germline values: CDR1 KGHSH, CDR2 LQKENI. The CDR3 region has the DNA TGTGACAGCTCAGCGCAGGGTGATGGCTACACCTCC. Its translation is CDSSAQGDGYTS.

Many counts were recorded for this clonotype. The CDR3 DNA is TGTGCCACCAGTGATCCAAGCGGGAGCTCCTACAATGAGCAGTTCTTC. Translated: CATSDPSGSSYNEQFF. The chain combines TRBV24-1 with TRBJ2-1; TRBD2 aligns across 8 bases. The J segment lost 0 bases and the V segment lost 3 bases, leaving 3 bases of the junction unmatched. This CDR3 has 16 amino acids. Germline CDR1 KGHDR, CDR2 SFDVKD.